Described below is a single T cell receptor (beta chain) sequence and its context. This entry belongs to a study of blood T cell repertoires in COVID-19. Per the authors' pipeline: Counts of nucleated cells, estimated from reference gene primer amplification, were obtained. Sequencing used immunoSEQ multiplex PCR; TCRdb keeps in-frame clones, though not all of them. The DNA gave D and trimming, while V, J and clone size come from that table. This sample has roughly 240,000 clones, with approximately 86% found just once. This TCR came from a woman in her twenties or thirties who had recovered from COVID-19. Sequenced sample: peripheral blood.

The CDR3 loop reads CASSADGANYGYTF. For the CDR3, the DNA is TGTGCCAGCAGCGCCGACGGAGCTAACTATGGCTACACCTTC. The J gene is TRBJ1-2, the V gene TRBV5-5, with D hard to call. The CDR3 has 14 residues. Germline V lookup: CDR1 SGHKS, CDR2 YYEKEE (reference sequence). V lost 4 bases and J lost 0, with 10 bases in between.